These 31 T cell receptor beta chains originate from one sample sequenced in a study of T cells after yellow fever vaccination. TCRdb re-called the 5' RACE reads through MiXCR, storing one row per CDR3 protein. The repertoire includes about 310,000 distinct CDR3 sequences, around 4% of them detected once, and about a quarter sits in the top ten. The sequenced sample was PBMCs, obtained on the day of the yellow fever booster vaccination. The source is a young man who received the YFV17D yellow fever vaccine.

This clonotype was observed at least ten times. The rearrangement joins TRBV25-1 to TRBJ2-5, with D possibly matching TRBD2 (5 bases). Germline V gene sequence: CDR1 MGHDK, CDR2 SYGVNS. V gave up 4 bases and J gave up 5 bases, with 11 bases separating them. This CDR3 region has 13 residues. CDR3 sequence: CASSGTSLETQYF. The CDR3 coding sequence is TGTGCCAGCAGTGGCACTAGTCTGGAGACCCAGTACTTC.

This clonotype has at least ten counts. V is TRBV5-1 and J is TRBJ1-6; D unclear. Between the trimmed V and J ends, which lost 2 bases and 0 bases, there was a span of 6 bases. This CDR3 spans 15 amino acids. CDR1 SGHRS and CDR2 YFSETQ come from the germline V gene. CDR3 region: CASSFGSSYNSPLHF. CDR3 DNA: TGCGCCAGCAGCTTCGGGAGCTCCTATAATTCACCCCTCCACTTT.

This CDR3 is CASRTDSTTPPLHF. The CDR3 region has the DNA TGTGCCAGCAGGACCGACAGTACGACGCCACCCCTCCACTTT. This chain joins TRBV6-5 and TRBJ1-6, with D perhaps TRBD1 (5 bases). The CDR3 runs to 14 residues. Looked up from germline, CDR1 is MNHEY and CDR2 is SVGAGI. Trimming took off 6 bases at V and 11 bases at J, with 17 bases between the two ends.

The gene calls are TRBV5-4 and TRBJ1-1, with 11 bases that match TRBD1. Germline CDR1 is SGHNT and CDR2 is YYREEE (reference sequence). CDR3 length: 16 residues. The junction had 7 bases not matched to a gene; V was cut back by 4 bases and J by 2 bases. CDR3 in amino acids: CASSPGGTGGNTEAFF. The CDR3 nucleotides read TGTGCCAGCAGCCCGGGGGGGACAGGGGGAAACACTGAAGCTTTCTTT. Variable domain in full (rest from reference TRBV5-4 and TRBJ1-1): ETGVTQSPTHLIKTRGQQVTLRCSSQSGHNTVSWYQQALGQGPQFIFQYYREEENGRGNFPPRFSGLQFPNYSSELNVNALELDDSALYLCASSPGGTGGNTEAFFGQGTRLTVV.

This clonotype was recorded many times. The rearrangement links TRBV7-2 to TRBJ2-5; 8 bases line up with TRBD2. The V gene's germline CDR1 is SGHTA and CDR2 FQGNSA. The CDR3 totals 14 residues. V lost 7 bases, J lost 3 bases, and 7 bases stayed unmatched. CDR3 amino acids: CASTVGGGKETQYF. DNA of the CDR3: TGTGCCAGCACCGTCGGCGGGGGGAAAGAGACCCAGTACTTC.

This clonotype was counted a few times. This chain joins TRBV19 and TRBJ2-5; 9 positions match TRBD1. Germline CDR1 is LNHDA and CDR2 is SQIVND (reference sequence). V lost 5 bases, J lost 7 bases, and 8 bases stayed unmatched. This CDR3 comprises 14 residues. The CDR3 loop reads CASSAQDRGVTQYF. CDR3 nucleotides: TGTGCCAGTAGTGCCCAGGACAGGGGTGTGACCCAGTACTTC.

Ten or more counts support this clonotype. The V gene is TRBV4-2, the J gene TRBJ2-5; D possibly corresponds to TRBD1 (6 bases). CDR1 is LGHNA and CDR2 is YNFKEQ in the germline V gene. Trimming removed 1 base at V and 5 bases at J, with 11 bases between. This CDR3 spans 14 amino acids. The CDR3 loop reads CASSQVAGVETQYF. In DNA, the CDR3 is TGTGCCAGCAGCCAAGTTGCAGGGGTGGAGACCCAGTACTTC.

In its sample, this clonotype was seen many times. CDR3 sequence reads: CASSSQGAGGHRMQYF. The DNA of the CDR3 is TGTGCCAGCAGCTCCCAGGGGGCGGGGGGGCATCGTATGCAGTATTTT. The chain carries TRBV7-3 and TRBJ2-3; D is perhaps TRBD2 (9 bases). The CDR3 is made up of 16 amino acids. Trimming took 4 bases from V and 11 from J, leaving 25 bases between them. Germline V gene lookup returns CDR1 SGHTA and CDR2 FQGTGA.

A few counts support this clonotype. The chain joins TRBV20-1 to TRBJ2-5; 7 bases are a match to TRBD2. This CDR3 is 14 amino acids long. The V segment lost 5 bases and the J segment 4 bases; nucleotides outside the gene matches: 10. Per the germline V gene, CDR1 is DFQATT and CDR2 is SNEGSKA (reference sequence). The CDR3 loop reads CSAPPGGGRETQYF. The CDR3 nucleotides read TGCAGTGCTCCCCCTGGGGGGGGAAGAGAGACCCAGTACTTC.

The chain links TRBV5-1 to TRBJ1-4; possible D gene TRBD1, 5 bases. With 3 bases removed from V and 7 bases from J, the gap between germline ends came to 10 bases. The germline V gene has CDR1 SGHRS and CDR2 YFSETQ. This CDR3 comprises 13 residues. Here the CDR3 reads CASSSGTGEKLFF. CDR3 nucleotides: TGCGCCAGCAGCTCCGGGACGGGTGAAAAACTGTTTTTT.

A few counts support this clonotype. The chain combines TRBV3-1 with TRBJ1-2; 8 nucleotides align to TRBD1. With 2 bases clipped from V and 8 bases from J, the junction kept 4 bases outside the gene matches. The CDR3 is made up of 13 amino acids. Germline CDR1 LGHDT, CDR2 YNNKEL (reference sequence). The CDR3 sequence is CASSQHRGNGYTF. In DNA, the CDR3 is TGTGCCAGCAGCCAACACAGGGGGAACGGCTACACCTTC.

This rearrangement joins TRBV4-3 to TRBJ2-2, with TRBD1 identical over 7 bases. The CDR3 has 15 residues. Germline CDR1 LGHNA, CDR2 YSLEER. The trim removed 4 bases at V and 6 bases at J, leaving 8 bases unmatched. The CDR3 spells CASSPRTQGAGELFF. The DNA for the CDR3 is TGCGCCAGCAGCCCGCGGACGCAGGGGGCCGGGGAGCTGTTTTTT.

This clonotype turned up a few times. The chain has TRBV7-9 and TRBJ2-5; unclear D gene. The ends were cut back, 8 bases at V and 3 bases at J, with 13 bases in the middle. The CDR3 is made up of 13 amino acids. Germline CDR1 reads SEHNR; CDR2 reads FQNEAQ (reference sequence). The CDR3, as DNA: TGTGCCAGCCAAACTGGCACGGAAGAGACCCAGTACTTC. As protein: CASQTGTEETQYF.

The J gene is TRBJ2-1, the V gene TRBV5-5, with 9 nucleotides matching TRBD2. J lost 5 bases, V lost 2 bases, and 5 bases had no gene match. The CDR3 extends over 15 amino acids. CDR1 and CDR2 (germline): SGHKS, YYEKEE (reference sequence). Written as DNA, the CDR3 is TGTGCCAGCAGCTTCGCGGGGGGGGTTAACAATGAGCAGTTCTTC. This sequence encodes CASSFAGGVNNEQFF.

This clonotype was observed at least ten times. The chain uses TRBV10-2 and TRBJ2-7; the D gene is possibly TRBD2 (5 bases). V lost 2 bases to trimming and J lost 0 bases, with 8 bases between them. CDR3 length: 14 amino acids. In germline, CDR1 is WSHSY, CDR2 SAAADI. Here the CDR3 DNA reads TGCGCCAGCAGTGAGGCGGGCAGCTCCTACGAGCAGTACTTC. Translating gives CASSEAGSSYEQYF.

This clonotype was seen at least ten times. The chain combines TRBV20-1 with TRBJ2-3; 9 nucleotides match TRBD2. The CDR3 is 15 amino acids. Trimming took 2 bases from V and 4 from J; bases not matched to a gene: 7. Germline V gene lookup returns CDR1 DFQATT and CDR2 SNEGSKA (reference sequence). CDR3 sequence (DNA): TGCAGTGCTAGAAGGAGCGGGGGGATAGCAGATACGCAGTATTTT. This codes for CSARRSGGIADTQYF.

The chain has TRBV18 and TRBJ1-4; tentative D call: TRBD1 (6 bases). The CDR3 runs 16 residues. Germline CDR1 reads KGHSH; CDR2 reads LQKENI. With 5 bases removed from V and 8 bases from J, the gap between germline ends came to 21 bases. In nucleotides, the CDR3 is TGTGCCAGCTCATTCACACTTCAACAGGGATACGAAAAACTGTTTTTT. Translating gives CASSFTLQQGYEKLFF.

This chain connects TRBV7-9 to TRBJ2-6; 11 nucleotides align to TRBD2. Trimming at V came to 6 bases and at J to 0 bases, leaving 22 bases not matched to a gene. The CDR3 covers 23 residues. From germline, CDR1 is SEHNR and CDR2 FQNEAQ (reference sequence). Here the CDR3 reads CASSPAGLAGGQLGFSGANVLTF. DNA of the CDR3: TGTGCCAGCAGTCCAGCGGGGCTAGCGGGGGGCCAATTAGGATTCTCTGGGGCCAACGTCCTGACTTTC.

This clonotype was counted between two and nine times. The chain combines TRBV5-4 with TRBJ2-3; no firm D call. Germline CDR1 and CDR2: SGHNT and YYREEE (reference sequence). Trimming took off 3 bases at V and 3 bases at J, with 5 bases between the two ends. The CDR3 loop spans 12 amino acids. The CDR3 sequence: CASSYTTDTQYF. CDR3 nucleotide sequence: TGTGCCAGCAGCTATACGACAGATACGCAGTATTTT.

This clonotype was picked up many times. The J gene is TRBJ1-5, the V gene TRBV5-1; no firm D call. V was clipped by 0 bases and J by 6 bases, with 13 bases between them. This CDR3 region has 15 residues. Germline V CDR1 and CDR2: SGHRS, YFSETQ. CDR3 residues: CASSLEGQETQPQHF. The CDR3 bases are TGCGCCAGCAGCTTGGAGGGCCAGGAGACTCAGCCCCAGCATTTT.

The table lists this clonotype with a few counts. V usage is TRBV20-1 and J usage is TRBJ1-6; 7 bases line up with TRBD1. The ends lost 6 bases at V and 0 bases at J; junction bases unmatched: 11. Germline V gives CDR1 DFQATT, CDR2 SNEGSKA (reference sequence). The CDR3 has 17 amino acids. CDR3 sequence reads: CSATDRKLSSYNSPLHF. In DNA, the CDR3 is TGCAGTGCCACGGACAGGAAATTAAGCTCCTATAATTCACCCCTCCACTTT.

J is TRBJ1-2 and V is TRBV29-1, with TRBD1 matching 10 bases. After removal of 7 bases from V and 2 bases from J, the junction contained 7 bases not matched to a gene. CDR3 length: 14 amino acids. CDR1 is SQVTM and CDR2 is ANQGSEA in the germline V gene. The CDR3 DNA follows: TGCAGCGCTTCGACAGGGGGCGTCAACTATGGCTACACCTTC. Its protein product is CSASTGGVNYGYTF.

The table lists this clonotype with many counts. J is TRBJ2-5 and V is TRBV6-1; TRBD2 matches at 11 bases. CDR3 length: 14 residues. CDR1 is MNHNS and CDR2 is SASEGT in the germline V gene. V was pared by 7 bases and J by 9 bases, with 10 bases of the junction left unmatched. CDR3 sequence reads: CASTGLAGRRAQYF. In DNA, the CDR3 is TGTGCCAGCACCGGACTAGCGGGCCGGAGGGCCCAGTACTTC.

This clonotype was picked up many times. The V gene is TRBV7-2, the J gene TRBJ2-1, with 10 bases that match TRBD2. This CDR3 has 15 amino acids. CDR1 and CDR2 (germline): SGHTA, FQGNSA. Trimming at V came to 5 bases and at J to 9 bases, leaving 10 bases not matched to a gene. The CDR3 coding sequence is TGTGCCAGCAGCCCACCCCAGCGGGGGGGTATTGAGCAGTTCTTC. It is translated as CASSPPQRGGIEQFF.

This clonotype occurred many times. The V gene is TRBV18, the J gene TRBJ1-4, with no clear D. V was cut by 1 base and J by 1 base, with 10 bases left in between. Germline CDR1 is KGHSH and CDR2 is LQKENI. The CDR3 is made up of 16 amino acids. The CDR3 DNA reads TGTGCCAGCTCACCACGTTCGGGATTAACTAATGAAAAACTGTTTTTT. Its protein product is CASSPRSGLTNEKLFF.

The chain recombines TRBV13 with TRBJ2-5, with TRBD2 matching 9 bases. Losses at the gene ends were 2 bases for V and 0 bases for J; bases not matched to a gene: 4. The CDR3 contains 16 residues. Per germline, CDR1 PRHDT and CDR2 FYEKMQ (reference sequence). CDR3 DNA sequence: TGTGCCAGCAGCTTACGAGCGGGGGGACACCAAGAGACCCAGTACTTC. Protein: CASSLRAGGHQETQYF. Full variable domain (remainder filled in from reference TRBV13 and TRBJ2-5): AAGVIQSPRHLIKEKRETATLKCYPIPRHDTVYWYQQGPGQDPQFLISFYEKMQSDKGSIPDRFSAQQFSDYHSELNMSSLELGDSALYFCASSLRAGGHQETQYFGPGTRLLVL.

The genes are TRBV5-1 and TRBJ1-1; TRBD1 is a possible D gene (5 bases). Between the trimmed V and J ends, which lost 5 bases and 4 bases, there was a span of 18 bases. CDR3 size: 15 residues. The germline V gene has CDR1 SGHRS and CDR2 YFSETQ. The CDR3: CASRRVVWGVTEAFF. CDR3 bases: TGCGCCAGCAGGCGGGTTGTTTGGGGCGTCACTGAAGCTTTCTTT.

This clonotype was found many times. The chain joins TRBV6-2 or TRBV6-3 to TRBJ2-1; the D gene is possibly TRBD2 (5 bases). Trimming cost V 7 bases and J 2 bases, with 12 bases left between them. Germline V gene data show CDR1 as MNHEY and CDR2 as SVGEGT. This CDR3 has 14 residues. The CDR3: CASNQGGTYNEQFF. The CDR3 nucleotides read TGTGCCAGCAACCAAGGAGGTACCTACAATGAGCAGTTCTTC.

This clonotype was found many times. The V gene is TRBV10-3, the J gene TRBJ1-6; tentative D call: TRBD1 (5 bases). Trimming left V 7 bases short and J 10 bases short, with 11 bases between. CDR1 and CDR2 from the germline V gene are ENHRY and SYGVKD. The CDR3 covers 12 residues. The CDR3 here is CAIKGLLSPLHF. CDR3 DNA sequence: TGTGCCATCAAGGGACTCTTATCACCCCTCCACTTT.

The rearrangement joins TRBV6-2 or TRBV6-3 to TRBJ2-5; D is ambiguous. Germline V lookup: CDR1 MNHEY, CDR2 SVGEGT. This CDR3 region has 14 residues. V was cut by 4 bases and J by 5 bases, with 14 bases left in between. The CDR3 reads CASSLGYTSETQYF. The CDR3, as DNA: TGTGCCAGCAGTTTGGGGTACACTTCGGAGACCCAGTACTTC.

The CDR3 sequence: CSARDQGGYNQPQHF. CDR3 sequence (DNA): TGCAGTGCTAGAGATCAGGGAGGTTACAATCAGCCCCAGCATTTT. J is TRBJ1-5 and V is TRBV20-1, with D perhaps TRBD1 (5 bases). This CDR3 is built from 15 residues. Germline V gene data show CDR1 as DFQATT and CDR2 as SNEGSKA (reference sequence). The V end lost 0 bases, the J end lost 3 bases, and 12 bases lay between the germline ends.